This T cell receptor beta chain was found in a study of tumor-infiltrating lymphocytes in primary liver carcinoma. Study background: About 3.65 to 8 million productive TCRbeta reads were obtained from the samples, with similar numbers across tissue types.

Taking roughly 20-34 mg of unsorted bulk tissue, the authors co-extracted RNA and DNA. Treatment of the patients' primary liver carcinoma consisted of surgical resection. Study results and limitations: It was tumor-adjacent and tumor-blood pairs that overlapped less than tumor region pairs did. Blood trailed tumors significantly in top-250-clone fraction (p = 0.039).

Researchers generated TCR beta cDNA from roughly 510 ng of total RNA, relying on a constant-region primer. Three nested multiplex PCR rounds, a slightly modified ARM-PCR, produced the libraries for TCR beta. The opening two PCR rounds, about 11 cycles each, paired TRBV1-TRBV30 forward primers with a C-beta reverse primer. Each CDR3 protein is one row after TCRdb ran MiXCR on the multiplex PCR reads. The sample yields 90,000 to 150,000 distinct CDR3 sequences, approximately 68% seen once. As regards this clonotype: Its antigen is still unknown.

V lost 2 bases to trimming and J lost 7 bases, with 8 bases between them. Germline CDR1 KGHSH, CDR2 LQKENI. The CDR3 runs 12 residues. Sample: tumor-adjacent normal liver tissue. V is TRBV18 and J is TRBJ1-2, with D uncertain. The clonotype was recovered from a woman aged 60 to 75 with primary liver carcinoma and hepatitis B virus infection. CDR3 sequence (DNA): TGTGCCAGCTCACCAGATCCGGGTGGCTACACCTTC. Protein sequence: CASSPDPGGYTF.